This T cell receptor beta chain was captured in a study of blood T cell repertoires in COVID-19. Study-wide context: The samples span acute and convalescent COVID-19 from the United States, Italy and Spain. PBMCs, B-cell-depleted T cells, or T cells were the source of the cDNA or gDNA that made up the material.

The CDR3 extends over 17 amino acids. Unmatched junction bases numbered 11, after V lost 0 bases and J lost 3 bases. From germline, CDR1 is SGHRS and CDR2 YFSETQ. In the original workflow: Using reference gene primer amplification, nucleated cell counts were estimated. Clones were read by immunoSEQ multiplex PCR, and TCRdb kept only the in-frame ones, dropping some. V, J and clone size reflect that table, while D and trimming were determined from the DNA. The repertoire holds about 130,000 clones, 84% seen once, with roughly 13% in the top ten. This TCR was recovered from a human donor in a cohort sampled during active COVID-19. The chain links TRBV5-1 to TRBJ2-7, with 8 bases aligning to TRBD1. The sequenced material came from peripheral blood. CDR3 protein: CASSLGQGALALYEQYF. For the CDR3, the DNA is TGCGCCAGCAGCTTGGGGCAGGGGGCGCTTGCCCTCTACGAGCAGTACTTC.